Shown below are 13 T cell receptor beta chains from a single sample sequenced in a study of T-cell memory formation after mild COVID-19. TCRdb re-called the 5' RACE reads through MiXCR, storing one row per CDR3 protein. The data contain hundreds of thousands of distinct CDR3 sequences, over 15% of them singletons. Sequences were obtained from PBMCs or a T cell subset sorted from them (not recorded which). The receptors were sampled from an adult woman who had mild COVID-19 (a few samples of this study predate the infection). Cell type and time point are not known.

Only a few counts were recorded for this clonotype. V usage is TRBV7-9 and J usage is TRBJ2-5; 10 bases are shared with TRBD1. The V segment lost 11 bases and the J segment 3 bases; nucleotides outside the gene matches: 9. Germline loops: CDR1 SEHNR, CDR2 FQNEAQ (reference sequence). The CDR3 totals 14 residues. CDR3 coding DNA: TGTGCCGTACGCCGGGACAGGGGTGAAGAGACCCAGTACTTC. Protein product: CAVRRDRGEETQYF. Looking up the rest from reference TRBV7-9 and TRBJ2-5 gives the full variable domain: DTGVSQNPRHKITKRGQNVTFRCDPISEHNRLYWYRQTLGQGPEFLTYFQNEAQLEKSRLLSDRFSAERPKGSFSTLEIQRTEQGDSAMYLCAVRRDRGEETQYFGPGTRLLVL.

The rearrangement links TRBV30 to TRBJ1-1, with D perhaps TRBD1 (6 bases). The V gene lost 2 bases and the J gene lost 4 bases, with 17 bases spanning the gap. Germline V gene data show CDR1 as GTSNPN and CDR2 as SVGIG (reference sequence). The CDR3 runs 15 residues. The CDR3 nucleotides are TGTGCCTGGAGTCCTACGACAGGTAAACGCACTGAAGCTTTCTTT. Amino acids: CAWSPTTGKRTEAFF.

This clonotype was observed at least ten times. The genes are TRBV25-1 and TRBJ2-7, with TRBD2 matching 12 bases. Germline V lookup: CDR1 MGHDK, CDR2 SYGVNS. The CDR3 length is 16 residues. The V segment lost 5 bases and the J segment 6 bases; nucleotides outside the gene matches: 11. The CDR3 nucleotides read TGTGCCAGCAGTCCGCCCCGACTAGCGGGAGCGGGCGAGCAGTACTTC. This encodes CASSPPRLAGAGEQYF.

This chain joins TRBV2 and TRBJ1-5; 7 nucleotides align to TRBD1. J lost 5 bases, V lost 7 bases, and 5 bases had no gene match. Germline lookup yields CDR1 SNHLY and CDR2 FYNNEI. The CDR3 contains 13 residues. The CDR3 loop is CASTQGRDQPQHF. The CDR3 nucleotides read TGTGCCAGCACACAGGGGCGCGATCAGCCCCAGCATTTT.

The chain has TRBV5-6 and TRBJ2-3, with 12 bases identical to TRBD1. Trimming at V came to 0 bases and at J to 6 bases, leaving 8 bases not matched to a gene. Germline loops: CDR1 SGHDT, CDR2 YYEEEE. This CDR3 spans 17 amino acids. The CDR3 is CASSLEGTGGFGDTQYF. CDR3 DNA: TGTGCCAGCAGCTTGGAAGGGACAGGGGGCTTTGGGGATACGCAGTATTTT. The whole variable domain, remainder taken from reference TRBV5-6 and TRBJ2-3, is DAGVTQSPTHLIKTRGQQVTLRCSPKSGHDTVSWYQQALGQGPQFIFQYYEEEERQRGNFPDRFSGHQFPNYSSELNVNALLLGDSALYLCASSLEGTGGFGDTQYFGPGTRLTVL.

This clonotype showed up just a few times. This chain connects TRBV5-5 to TRBJ2-2; D possibly corresponds to TRBD2 (5 bases). This CDR3 contains 13 residues. The germline V and J ends were trimmed by 5 bases and 5 bases, with 10 bases remaining between them. Per the germline V gene, CDR1 is SGHKS and CDR2 is YYEKEE (reference sequence). The CDR3 bases are TGTGCCAGCAGGCCTGAGGGTACCGGGGAGCTGTTTTTT. This translates into CASRPEGTGELFF.

This clonotype was seen more than once but under ten times. V gene TRBV5-1 combines with J gene TRBJ2-1, with a weak D call TRBD2 (5 bases). Trimming removed 4 bases from V and 5 bases from J, with 10 bases in between. Germline CDR1 and CDR2: SGHRS and YFSETQ. The CDR3 contains 13 residues. DNA of the CDR3: TGCGCCAGCAGCGCGGGCCGGGACAATGAGCAGTTCTTC. Amino acids: CASSAGRDNEQFF. Supplemented by reference TRBV5-1 and TRBJ2-1, the full variable domain reads KAGVTQTPRYLIKTRGQQVTLSCSPISGHRSVSWYQQTPGQGLQFLFEYFSETQRNKGNFPGRFSGRQFSNSRSEMNVSTLELGDSALYLCASSAGRDNEQFFGPGTRLTVL.

This clonotype occurred many times. V and J are TRBV7-9 and TRBJ2-3; 8 bases match TRBD1. Per the germline V gene, CDR1 is SEHNR and CDR2 is FQNEAQ (reference sequence). The CDR3 is made up of 17 amino acids. The V and J ends lost 4 bases and 5 bases, in that order; junction bases with no gene match: 14. CDR3 amino acids: CASSSLGGQGRGDTQYF. The CDR3 DNA reads as TGTGCCAGCAGCTCCTTAGGTGGACAGGGCAGAGGAGATACGCAGTATTTT.

This chain joins TRBV20-1 and TRBJ2-4; D possibly corresponds to TRBD2 (7 bases). CDR1 is DFQATT and CDR2 is SNEGSKA in the germline V gene (reference sequence). V lost 6 bases, J lost 0 bases, and 21 bases lay in between. CDR3 size: 17 residues. CDR3 in amino acids: CSAWENTGTIAKNIQYF. CDR3 nucleotides: TGCAGTGCATGGGAAAATACAGGGACTATAGCCAAAAACATTCAGTACTTC.

This clonotype was counted a few times. The chain combines TRBV12-3 or TRBV12-4 with TRBJ2-7, with D tentatively TRBD2 (5 bases). Between the trimmed V and J ends, which lost 6 bases and 7 bases, there was a span of 16 bases. This CDR3 is 13 amino acids long. The CDR3 region is CASRPGDGVEQYF. As DNA, the CDR3 is TGTGCCAGCAGGCCCGGGGATGGGGTAGAGCAGTACTTC.

J is TRBJ2-2 and V is TRBV5-1, with TRBD1 identical over 7 bases. V was pared by 3 bases and J by 7 bases, with 6 bases of the junction left unmatched. The length of the CDR3 is 14 residues. Germline loops: CDR1 SGHRS, CDR2 YFSETQ. The CDR3 loop is CASSSIGGFGELFF. The CDR3 DNA follows: TGCGCCAGCAGCTCCATAGGGGGCTTCGGGGAGCTGTTTTTT.

This chain connects TRBV16 to TRBJ1-4; D is perhaps TRBD1 (5 bases). The CDR3 loop spans 16 amino acids. CDR1 and CDR2 (germline): KGHSY, FQNENV. Trimming cost V 0 bases and J 5 bases, with 13 bases left between them. The CDR3 DNA is TGTGCCAGCAGCCAATCGCCGGGGGGAACAAATGAAAAACTGTTTTTT. Its translation is CASSQSPGGTNEKLFF.

This clonotype was seen more than once but under ten times. In nucleotides, the CDR3 is TGTGCCAGCAGTTACTCGAACAGGGTTAACACTGAAGCTTTCTTT. Its protein is CASSYSNRVNTEAFF. This chain joins TRBV6-5 and TRBJ1-1, with D possibly TRBD1 on 6 matching bases. This CDR3 has 15 amino acids. CDR1 MNHEY and CDR2 SVGAGI come from the germline V gene. V lost 0 bases and J lost 2, with 10 bases in between.